This T cell receptor beta chain was obtained from a study of blood T cell repertoires in COVID-19. Study context: Sites across the United States, Italy and Spain contributed samples from acute and convalescent COVID-19. The cDNA or gDNA used as material had been derived from T cells, B-cell-depleted T cells, or PBMCs.

This CDR3 spans 17 amino acids. Germline values: CDR1 MGHRA, CDR2 YSYEKL. V was trimmed by 0 bases and J by 1 base, leaving 13 bases between them. Under the authors' procedure: Researchers report that nucleated cell counts were estimated from reference gene primer amplification. Sequencing was performed with immunoSEQ multiplex PCR; in TCRdb, only in-frame clones are kept and a portion is missing. V, J and clone size were drawn from that table, and D and trimming were deduced from the DNA. Among roughly 100,000 clones listed, 85% were seen once. The rearrangement joins TRBV4-1 to TRBJ2-1; no clear D gene. This clonotype was sampled from a woman between 65 and 79 years old with active or convalescent COVID-19. The specimen was peripheral blood. The CDR3 DNA reads as TGCGCCAGCAGCCAAGAACAGATCCTCCGTTCCTACAATGAGCAGTTCTTC. The encoded protein is CASSQEQILRSYNEQFF.